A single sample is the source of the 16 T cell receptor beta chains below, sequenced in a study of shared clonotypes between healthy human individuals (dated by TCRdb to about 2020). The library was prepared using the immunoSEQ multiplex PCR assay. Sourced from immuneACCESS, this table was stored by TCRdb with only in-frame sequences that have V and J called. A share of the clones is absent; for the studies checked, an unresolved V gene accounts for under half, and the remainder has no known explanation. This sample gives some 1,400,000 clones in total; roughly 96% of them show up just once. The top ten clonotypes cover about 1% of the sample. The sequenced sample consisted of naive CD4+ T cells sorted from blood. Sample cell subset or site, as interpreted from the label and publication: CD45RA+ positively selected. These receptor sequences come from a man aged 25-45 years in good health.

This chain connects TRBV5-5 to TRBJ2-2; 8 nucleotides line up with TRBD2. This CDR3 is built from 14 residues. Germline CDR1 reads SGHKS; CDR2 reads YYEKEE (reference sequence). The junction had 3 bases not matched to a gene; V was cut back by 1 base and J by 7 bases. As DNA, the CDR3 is TGTGCCAGCAGCTTGCCGGGAGGGATCGGGGAGCTGTTTTTT. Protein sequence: CASSLPGGIGELFF.

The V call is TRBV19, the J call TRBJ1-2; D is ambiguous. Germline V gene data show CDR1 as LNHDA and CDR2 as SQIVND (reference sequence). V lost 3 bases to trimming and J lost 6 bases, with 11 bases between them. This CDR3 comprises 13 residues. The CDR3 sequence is CASSISGRDGYTF. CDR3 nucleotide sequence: TGTGCCAGTAGTATTTCGGGTAGGGATGGCTACACCTTC.

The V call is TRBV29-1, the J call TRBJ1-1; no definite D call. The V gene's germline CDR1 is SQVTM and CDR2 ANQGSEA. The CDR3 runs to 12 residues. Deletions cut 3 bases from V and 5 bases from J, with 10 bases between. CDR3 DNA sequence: TGCAGCGTTGATCCAGAAAGGACTGAAGCTTTCTTT. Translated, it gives CSVDPERTEAFF.

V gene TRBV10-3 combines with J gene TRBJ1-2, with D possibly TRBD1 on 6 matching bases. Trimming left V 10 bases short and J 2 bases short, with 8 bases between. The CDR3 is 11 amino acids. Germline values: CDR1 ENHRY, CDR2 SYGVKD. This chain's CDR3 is CATQGNYGYTF. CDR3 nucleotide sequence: TGTGCCACCCAGGGGAACTATGGCTACACCTTC.

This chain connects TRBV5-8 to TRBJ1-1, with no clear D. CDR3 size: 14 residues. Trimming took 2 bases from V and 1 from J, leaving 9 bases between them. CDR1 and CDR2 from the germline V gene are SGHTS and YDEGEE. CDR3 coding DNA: TGTGCCAGCAGCTTAGGACTTACGAACACTGAAGCTTTCTTT. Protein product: CASSLGLTNTEAFF.

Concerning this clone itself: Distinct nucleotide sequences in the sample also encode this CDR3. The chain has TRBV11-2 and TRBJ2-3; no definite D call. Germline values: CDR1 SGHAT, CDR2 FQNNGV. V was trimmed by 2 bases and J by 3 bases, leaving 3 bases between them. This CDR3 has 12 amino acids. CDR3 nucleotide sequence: TGTGCCAGCAGCTTAACAACAGATACGCAGTATTTT. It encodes CASSLTTDTQYF.

The CDR3 region has the DNA TGTGCCAGCAGCTTAGCCCGCTCGAACACTGAAGCTTTCTTT. This encodes CASSLARSNTEAFF. This chain uses TRBV7-6 with TRBJ1-1; D call uncertain. The germline V gene encodes CDR1 SGHVS and CDR2 FNYEAQ. The ends were cut back, 0 bases at V and 1 base at J, with 6 bases in the middle. The CDR3 runs 14 residues.

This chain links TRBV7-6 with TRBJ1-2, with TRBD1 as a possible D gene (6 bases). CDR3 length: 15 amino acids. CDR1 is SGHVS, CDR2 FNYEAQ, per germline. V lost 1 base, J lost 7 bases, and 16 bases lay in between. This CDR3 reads CASSLDLGGRGGYTF. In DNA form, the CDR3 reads TGTGCCAGCAGCTTAGACCTCGGGGGGCGCGGTGGCTACACCTTC.

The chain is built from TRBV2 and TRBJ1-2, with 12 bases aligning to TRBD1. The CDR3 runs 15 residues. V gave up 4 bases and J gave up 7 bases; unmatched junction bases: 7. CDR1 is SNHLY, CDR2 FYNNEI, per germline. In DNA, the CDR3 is TGTGCCAGCAGTGGGCCGGGACAGGGGGCGGCTGGCTACACCTTC. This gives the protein CASSGPGQGAAGYTF.

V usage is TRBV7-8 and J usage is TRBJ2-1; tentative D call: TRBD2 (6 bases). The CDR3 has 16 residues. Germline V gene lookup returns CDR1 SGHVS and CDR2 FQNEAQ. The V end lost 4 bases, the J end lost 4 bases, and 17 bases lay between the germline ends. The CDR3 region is CASSSDRTGDYNEQFF. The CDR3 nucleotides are TGTGCCAGCAGCTCAGATCGGACGGGGGATTACAATGAGCAGTTCTTC.

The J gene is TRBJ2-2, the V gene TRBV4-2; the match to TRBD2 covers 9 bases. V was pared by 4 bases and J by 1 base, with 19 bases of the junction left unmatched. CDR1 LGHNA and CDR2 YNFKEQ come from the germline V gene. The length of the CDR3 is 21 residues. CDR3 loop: CASSPAHLTSGVAGNTGELFF. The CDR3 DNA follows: TGTGCCAGCAGCCCCGCTCACTTGACTAGCGGAGTCGCTGGGAACACCGGGGAGCTGTTTTTT.

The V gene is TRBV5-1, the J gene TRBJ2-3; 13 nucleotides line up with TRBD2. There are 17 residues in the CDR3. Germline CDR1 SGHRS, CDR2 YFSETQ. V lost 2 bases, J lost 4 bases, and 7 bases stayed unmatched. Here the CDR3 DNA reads TGCGCCAGCAGCTTCGGACTAGCGGGAGATTTCGCAGATACGCAGTATTTT. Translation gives CASSFGLAGDFADTQYF.

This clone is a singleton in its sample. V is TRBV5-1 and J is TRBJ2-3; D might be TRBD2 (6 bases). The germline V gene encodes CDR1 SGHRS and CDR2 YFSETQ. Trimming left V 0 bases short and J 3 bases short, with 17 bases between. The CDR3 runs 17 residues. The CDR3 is CASSLARLANPTDTQYF. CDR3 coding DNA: TGCGCCAGCAGCTTGGCCCGGCTAGCGAACCCGACAGATACGCAGTATTTT. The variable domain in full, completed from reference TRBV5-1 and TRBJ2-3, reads KAGVTQTPRYLIKTRGQQVTLSCSPISGHRSVSWYQQTPGQGLQFLFEYFSETQRNKGNFPGRFSGRQFSNSRSEMNVSTLELGDSALYLCASSLARLANPTDTQYFGPGTRLTVL.

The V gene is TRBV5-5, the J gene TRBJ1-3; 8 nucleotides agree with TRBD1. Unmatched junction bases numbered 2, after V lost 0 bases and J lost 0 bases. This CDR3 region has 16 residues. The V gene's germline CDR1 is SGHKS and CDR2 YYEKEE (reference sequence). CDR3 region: CASSLDRGFSGNTIYF. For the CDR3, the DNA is TGTGCCAGCAGCTTGGACAGGGGGTTCTCTGGAAACACCATATATTTT. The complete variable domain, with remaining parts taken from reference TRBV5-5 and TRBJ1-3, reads DAGVTQSPTHLIKTRGQQVTLRCSPISGHKSVSWYQQVLGQGPQFIFQYYEKEERGRGNFPDRFSARQFPNYSSELNVNALLLGDSALYLCASSLDRGFSGNTIYFGEGSWLTVV.

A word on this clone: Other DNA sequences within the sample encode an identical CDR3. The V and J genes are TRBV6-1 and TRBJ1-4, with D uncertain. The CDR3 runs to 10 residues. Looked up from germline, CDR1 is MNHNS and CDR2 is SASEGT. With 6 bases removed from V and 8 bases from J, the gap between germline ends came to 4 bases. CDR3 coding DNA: TGTGCCAGCAGGAGGGAAAAACTGTTTTTT. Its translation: CASRREKLFF.

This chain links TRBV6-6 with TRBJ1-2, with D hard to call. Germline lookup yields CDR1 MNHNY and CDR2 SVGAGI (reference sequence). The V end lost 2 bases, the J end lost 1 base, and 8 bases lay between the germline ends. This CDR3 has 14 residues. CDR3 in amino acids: CASSYKSSNYGYTF. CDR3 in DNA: TGTGCCAGCAGTTACAAGAGCAGTAACTATGGCTACACCTTC.